These 14 T cell receptor beta chains were all obtained from the same sample, sequenced in a study of blood T cell repertoires in COVID-19. Some clones are missing from TCRdb's copy, which holds only in-frame ones; the method was immunoSEQ multiplex PCR. The table records over 150,000 clones, roughly 88% of them present only once. Specimen: peripheral blood. These TCRs come from a woman aged 55-69 years with acute or convalescent COVID-19.

CDR3 DNA: TGTGCCATCAGTGATGGCACAGGGGTCCGGAGAGAAGCTTTCTTT. This codes for CAISDGTGVRREAFF. V and J are TRBV10-3 and TRBJ1-1; 7 bases align to TRBD1. The CDR3 extends over 15 amino acids. After removal of 3 bases from V and 8 bases from J, the junction contained 12 bases not matched to a gene. CDR1 and CDR2 (germline): ENHRY, SYGVKD.

This sequence joins TRBV5-1 and TRBJ1-4; D is perhaps TRBD1 (5 bases). There are 16 residues in the CDR3. V lost 5 bases and J lost 0, with 14 bases in between. Germline V gives CDR1 SGHRS, CDR2 YFSETQ. The CDR3 region is CASRRQPTSTNEKLFF. As DNA, the CDR3 is TGCGCCAGCAGACGACAGCCTACATCAACTAATGAAAAACTGTTTTTT.

This clone was seen only a few times. The V gene is TRBV12-3 or TRBV12-4, the J gene TRBJ1-2; TRBD1 matches 10 bases. The V and J ends lost 5 bases and 6 bases, in that order; junction bases with no gene match: 3. There are 13 residues in the CDR3. CDR3 nucleotides: TGTGCCAGCAGTCGAGACAGGGGGCATGGCTACACCTTC. Residues: CASSRDRGHGYTF.

This chain links TRBV7-2 with TRBJ2-5, with D tentatively TRBD2 (5 bases). V lost 5 bases and J 4 bases, leaving 14 bases between the germline ends. The V gene's germline CDR1 is SGHTA and CDR2 FQGNSA. The CDR3 sequence is 14 residues long. This chain's CDR3 is CASSPDAGAETQYF. The CDR3, as DNA: TGTGCCAGCAGCCCCGACGCGGGCGCAGAGACCCAGTACTTC.

This clone was seen a single time. The chain joins TRBV9 to TRBJ1-1; D unresolved. The CDR3 has 15 residues. Trimming shortened V by 3 bases and J by 3 bases, and 15 bases separated the two germline ends. Germline lookup yields CDR1 SGDLS and CDR2 YYNGEE. CDR3 in amino acids: CASSGSISRDTEAFF. The CDR3 DNA sequence: TGTGCCAGCAGCGGGTCGATATCGAGGGACACTGAAGCTTTCTTT.

The chain recombines TRBV5-6 with TRBJ2-5; possible D gene TRBD2, 5 bases. Trimming shortened V by 2 bases and J by 5 bases, and 7 bases separated the two germline ends. CDR3 size: 12 residues. Germline assignment: CDR1 SGHDT and CDR2 YYEEEE. CDR3 DNA sequence: TGTGCCAGCAGCTTTAGAGGGGAGACCCAGTACTTC. Translating it yields CASSFRGETQYF.

The J gene is TRBJ1-2, the V gene TRBV18, with 7 bases lining up with TRBD1. Germline CDR1 and CDR2: KGHSH and LQKENI. With 6 bases clipped from V and 3 bases from J, the junction kept 13 bases outside the gene matches. CDR3 length: 16 residues. CDR3 DNA sequence: TGTGCCAGCTCGGCGACGGTTAGGGGGCGCGACTATGGCTACACCTTC. This encodes CASSATVRGRDYGYTF. Full variable domain (missing parts from reference TRBV18 and TRBJ1-2): NAGVMQNPRHLVRRRGQEARLRCSPMKGHSHVYWYRQLPEEGLKFMVYLQKENIIDESGMPKERFSAEFPKEGPSILRIQQVVRGDSAAYFCASSATVRGRDYGYTFGSGTRLTVV.

This clone was seen a single time. This rearrangement joins TRBV6-2 or TRBV6-3 to TRBJ2-7; TRBD1 aligns across 8 bases. The CDR3 is 13 amino acids. Looked up from germline, CDR1 is MNHEY and CDR2 is SVGEGT. Trimming at V came to 6 bases and at J to 3 bases, leaving 4 bases not matched to a gene. CDR3 in amino acids: CASSRQGLYEQYF. In nucleotides, the CDR3 is TGTGCCAGCAGCCGACAGGGGCTCTACGAGCAGTACTTC.

The CDR3 protein is CAIPNPLPRGCTDTQYF. The CDR3 DNA is TGTGCCATCCCCAACCCCCTACCACGGGGATGCACAGATACGCAGTATTTT. V is TRBV25-1 and J is TRBJ2-3; TRBD2 might be the D (5 bases). Germline values: CDR1 MGHDK, CDR2 SYGVNS. V lost 10 bases to trimming and J lost 1 base, with 24 bases between them. The CDR3 runs to 17 residues. The full variable domain, in which reference TRBV25-1 and TRBJ2-3 provide the parts outside the CDR3, is EADIYQTPRYLVIGTGKKITLECSQTMGHDKMYWYQQDPGMELHLIHYSYGVNSTEKGDLSSESTVSRIRTEHFPLTLESARPSHTSQYLCAIPNPLPRGCTDTQYFGPGTRLTVL.

This clone was seen once. V usage is TRBV18 and J usage is TRBJ1-5, with D possibly TRBD1 on 6 matching bases. Between the trimmed V and J ends, which lost 5 bases and 3 bases, there was a span of 14 bases. The CDR3 runs to 15 residues. Germline CDR1 reads KGHSH; CDR2 reads LQKENI. This CDR3 is CASSKGTGNNQPQHF. The DNA of the CDR3 is TGTGCCAGCTCAAAGGGAACAGGGAACAATCAGCCCCAGCATTTT.

V gene TRBV25-1 combines with J gene TRBJ1-1, with 7 bases lining up with TRBD1. The CDR3 has 16 residues. V was pared by 8 bases and J by 5 bases, with 17 bases of the junction left unmatched. Germline-derived CDR1 and CDR2 are MGHDK and SYGVNS. The CDR3 region has the DNA TGTGCCAGCCTATGGAGACAGGGTAAAATGGGGACTGAAGCTTTCTTT. Translation: CASLWRQGKMGTEAFF. The whole variable domain, filled in from reference TRBV25-1 and TRBJ1-1, reads EADIYQTPRYLVIGTGKKITLECSQTMGHDKMYWYQQDPGMELHLIHYSYGVNSTEKGDLSSESTVSRIRTEHFPLTLESARPSHTSQYLCASLWRQGKMGTEAFFGQGTRLTVV.

This chain connects TRBV30 to TRBJ1-3; D is perhaps TRBD1 (5 bases). V lost 3 bases to trimming and J lost 2 bases, with 14 bases between them. Germline-derived CDR1 and CDR2 are GTSNPN and SVGIG (reference sequence). The CDR3 loop spans 15 amino acids. The CDR3 sequence: CAWRWRGFAGNTIYF. CDR3 sequence (DNA): TGTGCCTGGAGGTGGAGGGGTTTTGCTGGAAACACCATATATTTT. The full variable domain, completed using reference TRBV30 and TRBJ1-3, is SQTIHQWPATLVQPVGSPLSLECTVEGTSNPNLYWYRQAAGRGLQLLFYSVGIGQISSEVPQNLSASRPQDRQFILSSKKLLLSDSGFYLCAWRWRGFAGNTIYFGEGSWLTVV.

This rearrangement joins TRBV30 to TRBJ1-2; TRBD1 agrees at 7 bases. The V and J ends lost 5 bases and 8 bases, in that order; junction bases with no gene match: 14. The V gene's germline CDR1 is GTSNPN and CDR2 SVGIG (reference sequence). This CDR3 region has 14 residues. CDR3 in DNA: TGTGCCTGGGCGAGGGGGCTCGTGTCCGAGGGCTACACCTTC. Protein product: CAWARGLVSEGYTF.

V gene TRBV7-2 combines with J gene TRBJ1-5; 9 bases line up with TRBD1. V shed 5 bases, J shed 3 bases, and the junction held 8 bases outside the gene matches. There are 16 residues in the CDR3. The V gene's germline CDR1 is SGHTA and CDR2 FQGNSA. The CDR3 DNA reads TGTGCCAGCAGCCCTGGGACAGGGCCTTACAATCAGCCCCAGCATTTT. Protein sequence: CASSPGTGPYNQPQHF.